Given below is one T cell receptor beta chain in context. Its specificity is not known. Germline V lookup: CDR1 SGHAT, CDR2 FQNNGV. The CDR3 extends over 12 amino acids. This record belongs to a study of T cells expressing NK-cell markers. For the study at large: The authors derived TCR beta repertoires from sorted CD3+CD56+NKG2C+, CD3+CD56+NKG2C- and CD3+CD56-NKG2C+ T cells. Eight donors were sequenced, seven testing HCMV-seropositive and one testing seronegative. Study findings and constraints: Similarly, these clonotypes led the CD3+CD56-NKG2C+ fraction as well in a few donors.

TCRdb reprocessed the 5' RACE reads, keeping one entry per CDR3 protein, no DNA. The sample has approximately 110,000 distinct CDR3 sequences. Input material: blood T cells: a sorted CD56 or NKG2C T cell subset, CD4+ or CD8+ T cells, or bulk PBMC T cells (not recorded which). The sequence was obtained from a woman between 18 and 69 years old in good health. V usage is TRBV11-2 and J usage is TRBJ2-5. The chain's CDR3 is CASSPVEETQYF.